The clone carrying this T cell receptor (delta chain) was found a few times. TCRdb's protein, taken from a much larger clone, differs from this DNA's translation at residue 13, likely owing to a read error; the protein displayed comes from the DNA. TCRdb redid clone calling on the reads using CATT. The table records around 1,300 delta-chain clones, roughly 1% of them present only once. This record comes from a study of gamma-delta chains in newborns, infants, children. Germline CDR1 reads GEAIGNYY; CDR2 reads EKD. CDR3 length equals 19 residues. The sample comprised blood. The rearrangement joins TRDV2 to TRDJ3; possible D gene TRDD3, 6 bases. This clonotype was sampled from a child in good health. The CDR3 loop reads CACVTAGAVSSWGTRQMFF. The CDR3 DNA reads as TGTGCCTGTGTCACCGCTGGGGCTGTGAGCTCCTGGGGCACCCGACAGATGTTTTTC.